Shown below are 21 T cell receptor beta chains from a single sample sequenced in a study of human T cells and chemical hapten exposure. MiXCR, applied by TCRdb to the RACE reads, yields one record per CDR3 protein. This sample has about 130,000 distinct CDR3 sequences, with approximately 9.5% found just once. Time point reported: healthy volunteer bleed at 2 weeks. The template was total RNA from unfractionated whole blood. Sequenced sample: whole blood. These receptor sequences come from a male donor in good health. Some clones in this sample may be carry-over from other donors' samples.

This clonotype has ten or more counts. The rearrangement links TRBV5-1 to TRBJ1-1; the match to TRBD1 covers 8 bases. CDR1 is SGHRS and CDR2 is YFSETQ in the germline V gene. V gave up 0 bases and J gave up 1 base; unmatched junction bases: 5. This CDR3 spans 16 amino acids. The CDR3 spells CASSLVRTGKNTEAFF. CDR3 DNA: TGCGCCAGCAGCTTGGTAAGGACAGGGAAGAACACTGAAGCTTTCTTT.

In this sample, this clonotype turned up a few times. The chain uses TRBV7-8 and TRBJ2-2; D may be TRBD1 (5 bases). V dropped 1 base and J dropped 3 bases, with 9 bases sitting between them. The CDR3 is 15 amino acids. The germline gives CDR1 SGHVS, CDR2 FQNEAQ. CDR3 DNA: TGTGCCAGCAGCTTAGGGGGCTATCACACCGGGGAGCTGTTTTTT. As protein: CASSLGGYHTGELFF.

The J gene is TRBJ1-5, the V gene TRBV12-3 or TRBV12-4; 9 bases are a match to TRBD1. V lost 2 bases and J lost 5; bases outside the gene matches: 16. The CDR3 is 19 amino acids. For the CDR3, the DNA is TGTGCCAGCAGTTTAACCCGGGACAGGGTTGTTCGAGCGGATCAGCCCCAGCATTTT. As protein: CASSLTRDRVVRADQPQHF.

This clonotype was recorded at least ten times. The V call is TRBV12-3 or TRBV12-4, the J call TRBJ2-3; 8 bases match TRBD1. With 5 bases clipped from V and 1 base from J, the junction kept 8 bases outside the gene matches. This CDR3 comprises 16 residues. In nucleotides, the CDR3 is TGTGCCAGCAGTCCCCAGGGGGCCGTAGGCACAGATACGCAGTATTTT. Its translation: CASSPQGAVGTDTQYF.

The rearrangement joins TRBV19 to TRBJ1-1; tentatively, D is TRBD1 (5 bases). The CDR3 is made up of 14 amino acids. The germline V and J ends were trimmed by 6 bases and 0 bases, with 11 bases remaining between them. In germline, CDR1 is LNHDA, CDR2 SQIVND (reference sequence). The CDR3 here is CASRVAGVNTEAFF. The CDR3 DNA reads TGTGCCAGTAGAGTTGCGGGGGTGAACACTGAAGCTTTCTTT.

The chain carries TRBV30 and TRBJ1-1; D is undetermined. This CDR3 is built from 13 residues. Germline V gene lookup returns CDR1 GTSNPN and CDR2 SVGIG (reference sequence). V shed 2 bases and J shed 0 bases, with 7 bases lying between them. CDR3 region: CAWSRTVNTEAFF. CDR3 DNA: TGTGCCTGGAGTCGGACGGTGAACACTGAAGCTTTCTTT.

CDR3 nucleotide sequence: TGTGCCAGCAGCGTACCAGGGGTAGGGTCCTACAATGAGCAGTTCTTC. This translates into CASSVPGVGSYNEQFF. The V call is TRBV7-9, the J call TRBJ2-1; maybe TRBD1 (6 bases). The V gene lost 5 bases and the J gene lost 1 base, with 15 bases spanning the gap. The CDR3 sequence is 16 residues long. CDR1 SEHNR and CDR2 FQNEAQ come from the germline V gene (reference sequence).

In this sample, this clonotype turned up a few times. The V gene is TRBV12-3 or TRBV12-4, the J gene TRBJ2-3; D might be TRBD1 or TRBD2, each matching 6 bases. CDR3 length equals 15 residues. V was clipped by 7 bases and J by 0 bases, with 14 bases between them. The CDR3 DNA reads TGTGCCAGCACCTCGAGGGGGGATAGCACAGATACGCAGTATTTT. It yields the protein CASTSRGDSTDTQYF.

The CDR3 spells CSVPSGGSSYNSPLHF. The CDR3, as DNA: TGCAGTGTACCCTCAGGGGGGAGCTCCTATAATTCACCCCTCCACTTT. This chain uses TRBV20-1 with TRBJ1-6; 7 positions match TRBD1. Germline CDR1 is DFQATT and CDR2 is SNEGSKA (reference sequence). This CDR3 comprises 16 residues. Germline trimming cut 7 bases from V and 0 bases from J; bases unmatched to any gene: 9.

This chain joins TRBV2 and TRBJ1-1; D is unresolved. Germline values: CDR1 SNHLY, CDR2 FYNNEI. V was cut by 8 bases and J by 8 bases, with 21 bases left in between. The CDR3 loop spans 14 amino acids. The CDR3 is CASEPTGGPPEAFF. CDR3 coding DNA: TGTGCCAGCGAGCCGACTGGCGGCCCCCCGGAAGCTTTCTTT.

This clonotype showed up many times. The V call is TRBV6-2 or TRBV6-3, the J call TRBJ1-1, with D possibly being TRBD1 (6 bases). Germline V lookup: CDR1 MNHEY, CDR2 SVGEGT. The CDR3 is made up of 15 amino acids. V lost 2 bases, J lost 0 bases, and 10 bases lay in between. CDR3 nucleotide sequence: TGTGCCAGCAGTTACAACGGACAGCTGAACACTGAAGCTTTCTTT. Translation: CASSYNGQLNTEAFF.

The gene calls are TRBV5-6 and TRBJ2-2; possibly TRBD1 or TRBD2 for D (5 bases each). CDR3 size: 13 residues. V was pared by 7 bases and J by 4 bases, with 11 bases between. The V gene's germline CDR1 is SGHDT and CDR2 YYEEEE. This CDR3 reads CASAPGRTGELFF. CDR3 sequence (DNA): TGTGCCAGCGCCCCGGGGCGCACCGGGGAGCTGTTTTTT. The full variable domain, in which reference TRBV5-6 and TRBJ2-2 provide the parts outside the CDR3, is DAGVTQSPTHLIKTRGQQVTLRCSPKSGHDTVSWYQQALGQGPQFIFQYYEEEERQRGNFPDRFSGHQFPNYSSELNVNALLLGDSALYLCASAPGRTGELFFGEGSRLTVL.

This clonotype is medium-sized by share. The J gene is TRBJ2-1, the V gene TRBV29-1; D is undetermined. This CDR3 spans 12 amino acids. Germline V gene sequence: CDR1 SQVTM, CDR2 ANQGSEA. V lost 3 bases, J lost 5 bases, and 8 bases lay in between. The CDR3 loop reads CSVERRDNEQFF. The CDR3 coding sequence is TGCAGCGTTGAGCGCAGAGACAATGAGCAGTTCTTC.

This clonotype came up many times. V and J are TRBV5-8 and TRBJ1-6, with a possible D match to TRBD1 (5 bases). CDR1 and CDR2 from the germline V gene are SGHTS and YDEGEE. The CDR3 has 15 residues. The V gene lost 7 bases and the J gene lost 0 bases, with 11 bases spanning the gap. The CDR3 protein is CASEGMGSYNSPLHF. CDR3 nucleotides: TGTGCCAGCGAGGGGATGGGCTCCTATAATTCACCCCTCCACTTT.

This clonotype was picked up many times. The gene calls are TRBV28 and TRBJ2-5, with no clear D. Germline values: CDR1 MDHEN, CDR2 SYDVKM. The ends were cut back, 1 base at V and 5 bases at J, with 11 bases in the middle. This CDR3 comprises 14 residues. DNA of the CDR3: TGTGCCAGCAGTTTATCTAAGCAAGAGGAGACCCAGTACTTC. As protein: CASSLSKQEETQYF. Together with reference TRBV28 and TRBJ2-5, the CDR3 gives the full variable domain: DVKVTQSSRYLVKRTGEKVFLECVQDMDHENMFWYRQDPGLGLRLIYFSYDVKMKEKGDIPEGYSVSREKKERFSLILESASTNQTSMYLCASSLSKQEETQYFGPGTRLLVL.

This clonotype was picked up a small number of times. The chain combines TRBV20-1 with TRBJ2-3, with D tentatively TRBD2 (6 bases). The V gene lost 5 bases and the J gene lost 10 bases, with 10 bases spanning the gap. This CDR3 is built from 10 residues. Germline V CDR1 and CDR2: DFQATT, SNEGSKA (reference sequence). Here the CDR3 DNA reads TGCAGTGCTCGACTAGGTCCGCAGTATTTT. This codes for CSARLGPQYF.

Only a few counts were recorded for this clonotype. The V gene is TRBV29-1, the J gene TRBJ2-5; no reliable D call. Trimming pared 3 bases from V and 5 bases from J, leaving 10 bases between. Germline-derived CDR1 and CDR2 are SQVTM and ANQGSEA. This CDR3 comprises 12 residues. The CDR3 nucleotides read TGCAGCGTTGATCAGACTGTTGAGACCCAGTACTTC. Translated, it gives CSVDQTVETQYF. Full variable domain (remainder filled in from reference TRBV29-1 and TRBJ2-5): SAVISQKPSRDICQRGTSLTIQCQVDSQVTMMFWYRQQPGQSLTLIATANQGSEATYESGFVIDKFPISRPNLTFSTLTVSNMSPEDSSIYLCSVDQTVETQYFGPGTRLLVL.

The sample holds many counts of this clonotype. V and J are TRBV29-1 and TRBJ2-3; TRBD2 agrees at 7 bases. Per germline, CDR1 SQVTM and CDR2 ANQGSEA. V dropped 3 bases and J dropped 8; count of bases not matched to a gene: 14. CDR3 length: 15 residues. The chain's CDR3 is CSVDGASGDGGTQYF. CDR3 DNA sequence: TGCAGCGTTGACGGCGCTAGCGGCGACGGGGGTACGCAGTATTTT.

This clonotype has a handful of counts. The chain is built from TRBV4-1 and TRBJ2-2; D is unclear. This CDR3 contains 13 residues. Trimming pared 1 base from V and 5 bases from J, leaving 5 bases between. Germline V gene sequence: CDR1 MGHRA, CDR2 YSYEKL. The CDR3 is CASSQVSTGELFF. As DNA, the CDR3 is TGCGCCAGCAGCCAAGTATCAACCGGGGAGCTGTTTTTT.

The chain couples TRBV5-5 to TRBJ1-1, with D hard to call. Per germline, CDR1 SGHKS and CDR2 YYEKEE (reference sequence). This CDR3 has 14 amino acids. Between the trimmed V and J ends, which lost 0 bases and 0 bases, there was a span of 6 bases. The CDR3 loop is CASSLVPLNTEAFF. The CDR3 coding sequence is TGTGCCAGCAGCTTGGTGCCGCTGAACACTGAAGCTTTCTTT.

In its sample, this clonotype was seen many times. The V call is TRBV10-3, the J call TRBJ2-1, with TRBD2 identical over 14 bases. Germline lookup yields CDR1 ENHRY and CDR2 SYGVKD. This CDR3 contains 15 residues. Trimming took 6 bases from V and 6 from J; bases not matched to a gene: 4. The CDR3 is CAIRPGTSGSNEQFF. DNA for the CDR3: TGTGCCATCAGACCCGGGACTAGCGGGAGCAATGAGCAGTTCTTC.